The text below deals with one T cell receptor (beta chain). V dropped 5 bases and J dropped 2 bases, with 9 bases sitting between them. Germline V lookup: CDR1 SGHVS, CDR2 FNYEAQ. CDR3 length equals 13 residues. The entry originates in a study of a mutant IDH1 vaccine in newly diagnosed glioma. Time point in this sample: baseline, week 1 (first vaccination visit). Regarding treatment: pre-vaccination baseline after standard-of-care therapy. Produced via immunoSEQ multiplex PCR; TCRdb's table is partial and in-frame only. The sample has around 33,000 clones; less than 90% are singletons. The source of this sequence is a woman between 40 and 50 years old with glioma. This sequence joins TRBV7-6 and TRBJ1-2; perhaps TRBD1 as D (6 bases). The starting material was PBMCs, obtained from a glioma patient treated with radiotherapy, temozolomide or both. The CDR3: CASSHRVNYGYTF. The CDR3 DNA is TGTGCCAGCAGCCACAGGGTGAACTATGGCTACACCTTC.